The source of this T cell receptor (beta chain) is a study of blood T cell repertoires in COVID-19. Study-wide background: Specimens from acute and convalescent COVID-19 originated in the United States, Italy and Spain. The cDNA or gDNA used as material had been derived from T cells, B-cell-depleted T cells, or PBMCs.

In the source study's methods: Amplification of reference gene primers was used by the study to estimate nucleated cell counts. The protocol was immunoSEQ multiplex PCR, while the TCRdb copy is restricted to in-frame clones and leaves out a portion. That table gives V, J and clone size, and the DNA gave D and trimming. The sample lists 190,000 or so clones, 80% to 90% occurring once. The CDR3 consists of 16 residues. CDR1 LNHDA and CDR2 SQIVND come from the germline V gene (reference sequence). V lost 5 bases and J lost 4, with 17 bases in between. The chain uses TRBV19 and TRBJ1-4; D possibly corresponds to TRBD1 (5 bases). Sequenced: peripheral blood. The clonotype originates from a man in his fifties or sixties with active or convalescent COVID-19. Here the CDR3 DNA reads TGTGCCAGTAGTTCCCAGACAGCAGTGAGTAATGAAAAACTGTTTTTT. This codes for CASSSQTAVSNEKLFF.